Given below is one TCR beta chain in context. The antigen this receptor binds is unknown. Base qualities were left out, and no much larger clone turns up one base away. The source of the sample is a study of CD8 T cells in ankylosing spondylitis (dated 2017 in TCRdb). Describing the broader study: T cell receptor beta repertoires were profiled in healthy donors and ankylosing spondylitis patients so that disease-linked TCR variants could be found. In total, the full study cohort was made up of about 99 healthy donors and 25 ankylosing spondylitis patients. Peripheral blood was sampled, and synovial fluid was also collected from ankylosing spondylitis patients. The study at large found these results: A TCR beta motif made up of several highly homologous amino acid variants appeared to be characteristic of blood from ankylosing spondylitis patients. A CD8+ phenotype was shown by the disease-linked clones, which were found at relatively low frequencies in peripheral blood. According to the report, matched synovial fluid samples from ankylosing spondylitis patients were significantly enriched for the disease-linked clones. Some of the motif variants had been reported before in the synovial fluid and blood of reactive arthritis patients, a finding that suggests common disease-initiation mechanisms.

The reads were generated on an Illumina HiSeq 2500. Quantitative 5'-RACE with molecular barcodes was the method used to prepare the TCR beta libraries. The published analysis was carried out like this. A new computational method, built on a probabilistic model of VDJ rearrangement, was used to identify disease-linked TCR variants. TCRdb reanalyzed the raw reads on its own, using fastp at Q25 for trimming and MiXCR for clone calling, and kept in-frame beta chains. Identical CDR3 protein sequences are pooled into one entry, listed with their most common genes and DNA. The V and J calls follow TCRdb's processing rather than the paper's. This sample lists 300,000 to 350,000 distinct CDR3 sequences; roughly 14% were detected once. Roughly 0.99% of the sample lies in the top ten. Counted from cysteine to phenylalanine, this CDR3 has 13 amino acids. Only CDR3 DNA remains: 39 bases, in frame from the first base. V loses 7 bases, J loses 3 bases, and the germline ends lie 12 bases apart.

Sample: blood, either unsorted or a sorted T cell fraction (not recorded which). The TCR originated in a male donor with ankylosing spondylitis or in good health (not recorded which). This receptor chain uses TRBV12-3 or TRBV12-4 and TRBJ1-2, with TRBD1 tentatively as D gene (5 bases match). CDR3 protein: CASTAGGHYGYTF. The bases read TGTGCCAGCACAGCGGGGGGACACTATGGCTACACCTTC.